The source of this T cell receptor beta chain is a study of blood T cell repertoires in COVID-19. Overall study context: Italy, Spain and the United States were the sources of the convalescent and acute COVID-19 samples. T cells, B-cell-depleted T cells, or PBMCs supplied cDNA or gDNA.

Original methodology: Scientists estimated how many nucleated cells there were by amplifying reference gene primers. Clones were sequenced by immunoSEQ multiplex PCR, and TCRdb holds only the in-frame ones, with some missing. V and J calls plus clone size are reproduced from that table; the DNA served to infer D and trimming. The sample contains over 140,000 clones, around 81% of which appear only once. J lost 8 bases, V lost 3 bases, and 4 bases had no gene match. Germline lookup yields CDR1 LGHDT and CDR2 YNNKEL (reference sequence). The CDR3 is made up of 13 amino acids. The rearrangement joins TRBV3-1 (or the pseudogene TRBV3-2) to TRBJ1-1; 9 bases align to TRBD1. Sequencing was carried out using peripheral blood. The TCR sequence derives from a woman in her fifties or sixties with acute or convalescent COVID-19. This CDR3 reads CASSQGQGREAFF. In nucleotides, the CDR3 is TGTGCCAGCAGCCAGGGACAGGGCCGCGAAGCTTTCTTT.